This T cell receptor beta chain is from a study of blood T cell repertoires in COVID-19. Some clones are missing from TCRdb's copy, which holds only in-frame ones; the method was immunoSEQ multiplex PCR. This table holds about 150,000 clones, about nine tenths found once. Germline V gives CDR1 LNHDA, CDR2 SQIVND (reference sequence). CDR3 length: 14 residues. V was clipped by 8 bases and J by 0 bases; unmatched bases: 2. The sample was PBMCs or T cells enriched from blood (not recorded which). The chain employs TRBV19 and TRBJ1-3, with 9 bases matching TRBD1. This clonotype was obtained from a woman aged 40 to 50 who had been exposed to COVID-19. The CDR3 loop reads CASPGQGSGNTIYF. The CDR3 DNA follows: TGTGCCAGTCCGGGACAGGGCTCTGGAAACACCATATATTTT. Using reference TRBV19 and TRBJ1-3 for the parts outside the CDR3, the full variable domain is DGGITQSPKYLFRKEGQNVTLSCEQNLNHDAMYWYRQDPGQGLRLIYYSQIVNDFQKGDIAEGYSVSREKKESFPLTVTSAQKNPTAFYLCASPGQGSGNTIYFGEGSWLTVV.